The rows below give T cell receptor beta chains drawn from one sample of a study of cytomegalovirus exposure and HLA in healthy donors. Profiling relied on immunoSEQ multiplex PCR, and the TCRdb table lists in-frame clones only, not all of them. This listing includes 75,000 to 95,000 clones. Sequencing used PBMCs. All receptors derive from a girl aged 10 to 17 in good health and CMV-seropositive. Both conserved end residues are part of each CDR3. D genes are given only for firm matches.

d_call: NA; v_call: TRBV7-2; j_call: TRBJ2-7; cdr3_aa: CASSLVPGYEQYF; cdr3_nt: TGTGCCAGCAGCTTAGTTCCGGGCTACGAGCAGTACTTC
d_call: NA; v_call: TRBV9; j_call: TRBJ2-6; cdr3_aa: CASSVSSERAGANVLTF; cdr3_nt: TGTGCCAGCAGCGTTTCATCAGAACGGGCTGGGGCCAACGTCCTGACTTTC
d_call: NA; v_call: TRBV5-1; j_call: TRBJ2-7; cdr3_aa: CASSLVSNEQYF; cdr3_nt: TGCGCCAGCAGCTTGGTTTCTAACGAGCAGTACTTC
d_call: NA; v_call: TRBV7-2; j_call: TRBJ2-5; cdr3_aa: CASSLRPLDQQENQYF; cdr3_nt: TGTGCCAGCAGCTTACGGCCTCTAGATCAGCAAGAGAACCAGTACTTC
d_call: NA; v_call: TRBV7-9; j_call: TRBJ1-3; cdr3_aa: CASSLRDGLGGNTIYF; cdr3_nt: TGTGCCAGCAGCTTGCGGGACGGTCTGGGAGGAAACACCATATATTTT
d_call: NA; v_call: TRBV30; j_call: TRBJ2-3; cdr3_aa: CAGSVGDLTTDTQYF; cdr3_nt: TGTGCCGGGAGTGTAGGGGACTTAACCACAGATACGCAGTATTTT
d_call: NA; v_call: TRBV19; j_call: TRBJ1-2; cdr3_aa: CASSRGGVLDGYTF; cdr3_nt: TGTGCCAGTAGTCGGGGGGGGGTGCTCGATGGCTACACCTTC
d_call: TRBD1; v_call: TRBV27; j_call: TRBJ1-2; cdr3_aa: CASSDRGYGYTF; cdr3_nt: TGTGCCAGCAGCGACAGGGGGTATGGCTACACCTTC
d_call: NA; v_call: TRBV7-2; j_call: TRBJ1-6; cdr3_aa: CASSSGWVDSPLHF; cdr3_nt: TGTGCCAGCAGCTCAGGATGGGTTGATTCACCCCTCCACTTT
d_call: NA; v_call: TRBV7-9; j_call: TRBJ1-6; cdr3_aa: CASSLLGQGNSPLHF; cdr3_nt: TGTGCCAGCAGCCTATTGGGGCAGGGGAATTCACCCCTCCACTTT
d_call: NA; v_call: TRBV19; j_call: TRBJ1-2; cdr3_aa: CASSWEVGGYGYTF; cdr3_nt: TGTGCCAGTAGCTGGGAGGTTGGTGGTTATGGCTACACCTTC
d_call: NA; v_call: TRBV7-2; j_call: TRBJ2-7; cdr3_aa: CASSQPAETASAYEQYF; cdr3_nt: TGTGCCAGCAGCCAACCGGCCGAGACAGCGAGCGCCTACGAGCAGTACTTC
d_call: NA; v_call: TRBV4-2; j_call: TRBJ1-3; cdr3_aa: CASSQTPSRSGNTIYF; cdr3_nt: TGTGCCAGCAGCCAGACACCGAGTCGCTCTGGAAACACCATATATTTT
d_call: NA; v_call: TRBV7-3; j_call: TRBJ1-2; cdr3_aa: CASSFVDSPCSNYGYTF; cdr3_nt: TGTGCCAGCAGCTTCGTGGACTCACCCTGTTCTAACTATGGCTACACCTTC
d_call: NA; v_call: TRBV4-3; j_call: TRBJ1-1; cdr3_aa: CASSQDWGDTEAFF; cdr3_nt: TGCGCCAGCAGCCAAGATTGGGGGGACACTGAAGCTTTCTTT
d_call: NA; v_call: TRBV6-1; j_call: TRBJ1-1; cdr3_aa: CASRGYTEAFF; cdr3_nt: TGTGCCAGTCGCGGCTACACTGAAGCTTTCTTT
d_call: NA; v_call: TRBV6-5; j_call: TRBJ1-1; cdr3_aa: CASTNRVTEAFF; cdr3_nt: TGTGCCAGCACAAACAGGGTCACTGAAGCTTTCTTT
d_call: NA; v_call: TRBV29-1; j_call: TRBJ2-4; cdr3_aa: CSVETGSKNIQYF; cdr3_nt: TGCAGCGTTGAGACCGGGTCCAAAAACATTCAATACTTC
d_call: NA; v_call: TRBV6-5; j_call: TRBJ2-7; cdr3_aa: CASRTGPGEQYF; cdr3_nt: TGTGCCAGCAGGACAGGTCCCGGCGAGCAGTACTTC
d_call: TRBD2; v_call: TRBV4-3; j_call: TRBJ2-7; cdr3_aa: CASSQDPAGGTYEQYF; cdr3_nt: TGCGCCAGCAGCCAAGATCCAGCGGGAGGAACTTACGAGCAGTACTTC
d_call: NA; v_call: TRBV5-6; j_call: TRBJ1-2; cdr3_aa: CATLGDLGGYTF; cdr3_nt: TGTGCCACCTTGGGAGATCTAGGAGGCTACACCTTC
d_call: TRBD1; v_call: TRBV4-2; j_call: TRBJ2-1; cdr3_aa: CASSQLGQADEQFF; cdr3_nt: TGTGCCAGCAGCCAACTCGGACAGGCGGATGAGCAGTTCTTC
d_call: NA; v_call: TRBV7-2; j_call: TRBJ1-6; cdr3_aa: CASSPNPNRNSPLHF; cdr3_nt: TGTGCCAGCAGCCCAAACCCAAACAGGAATTCACCCCTCCACTTT
d_call: TRBD1; v_call: TRBV11-3; j_call: TRBJ1-1; cdr3_aa: CASSLSPGQGPNTEAFF; cdr3_nt: TGTGCCAGCAGCTTAAGCCCCGGACAGGGACCGAACACTGAAGCTTTCTTT
d_call: NA; v_call: TRBV4-3; j_call: TRBJ1-6; cdr3_aa: CASSQESGYNSPLHF; cdr3_nt: TGCGCCAGCAGCCAAGAATCAGGGTACAATTCACCCCTCCACTTT
d_call: TRBD1; v_call: TRBV9; j_call: TRBJ1-1; cdr3_aa: CARSGQGRAFF; cdr3_nt: TGTGCCAGAAGCGGACAGGGAAGGGCTTTCTTT
d_call: NA; v_call: TRBV11-3; j_call: TRBJ1-1; cdr3_aa: CASSPTRLRAFF; cdr3_nt: TGTGCCAGCAGCCCGACACGTCTACGCGCTTTCTTT
d_call: NA; v_call: TRBV11-3; j_call: TRBJ2-3; cdr3_aa: CASSHPGTDTQYF; cdr3_nt: TGTGCCAGCAGCCACCCGGGCACAGATACGCAGTATTTT
d_call: NA; v_call: TRBV18; j_call: TRBJ1-2; cdr3_aa: CASSRDGQRTNYGYTF; cdr3_nt: TGTGCCAGCTCACGAGACGGACAGAGGACTAACTATGGCTACACCTTC
d_call: NA; v_call: TRBV7-3; j_call: TRBJ2-1; cdr3_aa: CASSPLGGSYNEQFF; cdr3_nt: TGTGCCAGCAGCCCCCTGGGGGGTTCCTACAATGAGCAGTTCTTC
d_call: TRBD1; v_call: TRBV4-3; j_call: TRBJ2-1; cdr3_aa: CASSQEFGQGAIYNEQFF; cdr3_nt: TGCGCCAGCAGCCAAGAGTTCGGGCAGGGGGCGATCTACAATGAGCAGTTCTTC
d_call: NA; v_call: TRBV4-3; j_call: TRBJ1-2; cdr3_aa: CASSQDSGQAADYGYTF; cdr3_nt: TGCGCCAGCAGCCAAGATAGTGGGCAGGCCGCTGATTATGGCTACACCTTC
d_call: NA; v_call: TRBV19; j_call: TRBJ1-5; cdr3_aa: CASSIEANSNQPQHF; cdr3_nt: TGTGCCAGTAGTATAGAGGCCAATAGCAATCAGCCCCAGCATTTT
d_call: NA; v_call: TRBV12-5; j_call: TRBJ1-6; cdr3_aa: CASGLVTGYNSPLHF; cdr3_nt: TGTGCTAGTGGTTTGGTAACGGGATATAATTCACCCCTACACTTT
d_call: NA; v_call: TRBV19; j_call: TRBJ2-3; cdr3_aa: CASSRQKNTDTQYF; cdr3_nt: TGTGCCAGTAGCCGACAGAAGAACACAGATACGCAGTATTTT
d_call: NA; v_call: TRBV30; j_call: TRBJ1-1; cdr3_aa: CAWSPSDTEAFF; cdr3_nt: TGTGCCTGGAGCCCGTCAGACACTGAAGCTTTCTTT
d_call: TRBD1; v_call: TRBV7-7; j_call: TRBJ2-7; cdr3_aa: CASSLGQGYYEQYF; cdr3_nt: TGTGCCAGCAGCCTCGGACAGGGGTATTACGAGCAGTACTTC
d_call: NA; v_call: TRBV6-1; j_call: TRBJ2-3; cdr3_aa: CASTLLHTTDTQYF; cdr3_nt: TGTGCCAGCACCTTACTACACACCACAGATACGCAGTATTTT
d_call: TRBD1; v_call: TRBV4-3; j_call: TRBJ2-1; cdr3_aa: CASSQGRGRLSEQFF; cdr3_nt: TGCGCCAGCAGCCAAGGCAGGGGGCGACTGAGTGAGCAGTTCTTC
d_call: TRBD1; v_call: TRBV27; j_call: TRBJ2-7; cdr3_aa: CASSAQGVSYEQYF; cdr3_nt: TGTGCCAGCAGTGCTCAGGGGGTGTCTTACGAGCAGTACTTC
d_call: TRBD1; v_call: TRBV5-1; j_call: TRBJ1-2; cdr3_aa: CASSIDRVPGYTF; cdr3_nt: TGCGCCAGCAGCATCGACAGGGTGCCTGGCTACACCTTC
d_call: NA; v_call: TRBV29-1; j_call: TRBJ2-1; cdr3_aa: CSVRASAPDNEQFF; cdr3_nt: TGCAGCGTTCGGGCTAGCGCGCCCGACAATGAGCAGTTCTTC
d_call: TRBD2; v_call: TRBV2; j_call: TRBJ2-1; cdr3_aa: CASSGLGDEQFF; cdr3_nt: TGTGCCAGCAGCGGACTAGGCGATGAGCAGTTCTTC
d_call: NA; v_call: TRBV27; j_call: TRBJ1-1; cdr3_aa: CASSLSTGTEAFF; cdr3_nt: TGTGCCAGCAGTTTATCTACAGGGACTGAAGCTTTCTTT
d_call: NA; v_call: TRBV6-1; j_call: TRBJ1-6; cdr3_aa: CASRLGAKDSPLHF; cdr3_nt: TGTGCCAGCCGTCTGGGGGCCAAGGATTCACCCCTCCACTTT
d_call: TRBD1; v_call: TRBV13; j_call: TRBJ1-6; cdr3_aa: CASSRQGFNNSPLHF; cdr3_nt: TGTGCCAGCAGCCGACAGGGGTTTAATAATTCACCCCTCCACTTT
d_call: NA; v_call: TRBV18; j_call: TRBJ1-1; cdr3_aa: CASSPLAVNTEAFF; cdr3_nt: TGTGCCAGCTCACCTTTAGCCGTGAACACTGAAGCTTTCTTT
d_call: TRBD1; v_call: TRBV7-3; j_call: TRBJ1-6; cdr3_aa: CASSLKGDRGNSPLHF; cdr3_nt: TGTGCCAGCAGCTTAAAGGGGGACAGGGGGAATTCACCCCTCCACTTT
d_call: NA; v_call: TRBV6-5; j_call: TRBJ2-3; cdr3_aa: CASRRRQCTDTQYF; cdr3_nt: TGTGCCAGCAGGCGAAGACAGTGCACAGATACGCAGTATTTT
d_call: NA; v_call: TRBV15; j_call: TRBJ2-3; cdr3_aa: CATSRARGNTDTQYF; cdr3_nt: TGTGCCACCAGCAGGGCTAGGGGAAACACAGATACGCAGTATTTT
d_call: NA; v_call: TRBV7-2; j_call: TRBJ1-3; cdr3_aa: CASSLNGQSSGNTIYF; cdr3_nt: TGTGCCAGCAGCTTAAACGGACAGAGCTCTGGAAACACCATATATTTT
d_call: NA; v_call: TRBV4-3; j_call: TRBJ2-7; cdr3_aa: CASSHHITRDTASYEQYF; cdr3_nt: TGCGCCAGCAGCCACCACATAACCCGGGACACGGCTTCCTACGAGCAGTACTTC
d_call: TRBD1; v_call: TRBV2; j_call: TRBJ1-5; cdr3_aa: CASSFRTGNQPQHF; cdr3_nt: TGTGCCAGCAGTTTTCGGACAGGTAATCAGCCCCAGCATTTT